The 8 T cell receptor beta chains below were found in one sample sequenced in a study of neurological immune-mediated disorders. Specified time point: longitudinal time-point 2. TCRdb called the 5' RACE reads again in MiXCR, with one record for every CDR3 protein. This sample has around 50,000 distinct CDR3 sequences, with around 13% found just once. Sequencing was done on a sample of PBMCs. These receptors were taken from a male donor with HTLV-1-associated myelopathy (HAM/TSP).

A note on this clonotype: At one of its ends the junction is not consistent with the germline gene, which may arise from a read error. The chain uses TRBV5-1 and TRBJ2-5; 7 bases align to TRBD1. Germline assignment: CDR1 SGHRS and CDR2 YFSETQ. The CDR3 has 16 amino acids. The CDR3 DNA reads TGCGCCAGCAGCTTGTGGGCAGGGGGAGTCCAAGAGATCCAGTACTTC. Its protein product is CASSLWAGGVQEIQYF. Based on the CDR3 plus reference TRBV5-1 and TRBJ2-5, the full variable domain is KAGVTQTPRYLIKTRGQQVTLSCSPISGHRSVSWYQQTPGQGLQFLFEYFSETQRNKGNFPGRFSGRQFSNSRSEMNVSTLELGDSALYLCASSLWAGGVQEIQYFGPGTRLLVL.

This clonotype appeared many times. This chain links TRBV5-1 with TRBJ2-5; D unclear. The V gene's germline CDR1 is SGHRS and CDR2 YFSETQ. V lost 4 bases, J lost 6 bases, and 16 bases lay in between. The CDR3 length is 14 residues. The CDR3 region is CASSVTTQRQTQYF. As DNA, the CDR3 is TGCGCCAGCAGCGTGACCACCCAAAGGCAGACCCAGTACTTC.

In its sample, this clonotype was seen many times. V is TRBV6-5 and J is TRBJ1-1; D ambiguous. Between the trimmed V and J ends, which lost 0 bases and 1 base, there was a span of 12 bases. The germline CDR1 and CDR2 sequences are MNHEY and SVGAGI. This CDR3 has 16 residues. The CDR3 DNA is TGTGCCAGCAGTTACTCTGACACAGATTGGAACACTGAAGCTTTCTTT. Its translation is CASSYSDTDWNTEAFF.

This clonotype was seen repeatedly, ten times or more. The V and J genes are TRBV20-1 and TRBJ2-7; 8 nucleotides line up with TRBD2. The ends lost 1 base at V and 6 bases at J; junction bases unmatched: 8. CDR1 is DFQATT, CDR2 SNEGSKA, per germline (reference sequence). The length of the CDR3 is 14 residues. The CDR3 nucleotides are TGCAGTGCTAGAGGCGGCCGGGGGGGCCTCGAGCAGTACTTC. Protein sequence: CSARGGRGGLEQYF.

This clonotype was recorded many times. The V gene is TRBV7-2, the J gene TRBJ1-3; D ambiguous. The CDR3 covers 16 residues. In germline, CDR1 is SGHTA, CDR2 FQGNSA. V lost 2 bases to trimming and J lost 2 bases, with 13 bases between them. Here the CDR3 DNA reads TGTGCCAGCAGCTTACTTGGGGAAACACCTGGAAACACCATATATTTT. Translated, it gives CASSLLGETPGNTIYF.

This clonotype was counted many times. V and J are TRBV5-1 and TRBJ2-1; D is possibly TRBD1 (5 bases). Between the trimmed V and J ends, which lost 0 bases and 6 bases, there was a span of 7 bases. Germline assignment: CDR1 SGHRS and CDR2 YFSETQ. The CDR3 runs 13 residues. CDR3 sequence: CASSLVQGNEQFF. In nucleotides, the CDR3 is TGCGCCAGCAGCTTGGTTCAGGGCAATGAGCAGTTCTTC.

Many counts were recorded for this clonotype. This chain links TRBV4-3 with TRBJ1-3, with unresolved D. The V and J ends lost 0 bases and 0 bases respectively, with 15 bases between them. CDR1 is LGHNA, CDR2 YSLEER, per germline. The CDR3 contains 18 residues. CDR3 residues: CASSQDSGRPYSGNTIYF. Written as DNA, the CDR3 is TGCGCCAGCAGCCAAGATTCAGGCCGGCCGTACTCTGGAAACACCATATATTTT.

This clonotype was seen many times. The genes are TRBV11-2 and TRBJ2-7; 9 bases fit TRBD1. V was pared by 4 bases and J by 2 bases, with 9 bases of the junction left unmatched. Germline V gene data show CDR1 as SGHAT and CDR2 as FQNNGV. This CDR3 has 16 amino acids. The CDR3 nucleotides are TGTGCCAGCAGCTCAAACACCGGGACAGGGACCTACGAGCAGTACTTC. Its protein is CASSSNTGTGTYEQYF.